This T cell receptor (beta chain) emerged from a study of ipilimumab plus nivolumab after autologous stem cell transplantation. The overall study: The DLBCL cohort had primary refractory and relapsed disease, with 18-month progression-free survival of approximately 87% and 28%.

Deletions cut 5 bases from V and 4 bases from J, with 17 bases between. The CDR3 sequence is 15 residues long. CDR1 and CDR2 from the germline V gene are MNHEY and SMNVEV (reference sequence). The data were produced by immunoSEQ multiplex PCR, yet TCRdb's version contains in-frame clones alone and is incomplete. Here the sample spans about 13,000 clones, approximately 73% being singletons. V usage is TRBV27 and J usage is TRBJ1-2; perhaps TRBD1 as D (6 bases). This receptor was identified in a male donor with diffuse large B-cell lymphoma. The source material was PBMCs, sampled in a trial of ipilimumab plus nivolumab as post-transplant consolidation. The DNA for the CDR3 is TGTGCCAGCAGTCCCGGCGTGGGGGCGGCCTATGGCTACACCTTC. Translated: CASSPGVGAAYGYTF.